Below are 20 T cell receptor beta chains sequenced from a single sample in a study of shared clonotypes between healthy human individuals. This table comes from immunoSEQ multiplex PCR, and its TCRdb copy is limited to in-frame clones, with some not included. The sample holds about 2.4 million clones, about 92% seen once. Sample: naive CD4+ T cells sorted from blood. Subset given: CD45RA+ positively selected. Receptors originate from a young man in good health.

This clone was seen only once. The V call is TRBV6-5, the J call TRBJ2-7; D is unclear. The CDR3 has 14 residues. Per germline, CDR1 MNHEY and CDR2 SVGAGI. V was pared by 10 bases and J by 5 bases, with 21 bases between. The CDR3 nucleotides read TGTGCCACCGCTCCGTTACGAACATCAAACGAGCAGTACTTC. Its translation: CATAPLRTSNEQYF.

Worth noting for this clone: The same CDR3 arises from other DNA sequences in this sample as well. V gene TRBV11-2 combines with J gene TRBJ2-5; no clear D. The CDR3 extends over 12 amino acids. Trimming took 4 bases from V and 5 from J, leaving 8 bases between them. CDR1 is SGHAT, CDR2 FQNNGV, per germline. CDR3 sequence (DNA): TGTGCCAGCAGCTCCCAACGGGAGACCCAGTACTTC. It translates to CASSSQRETQYF.

This clone came up a few times. Other DNA sequences in the same sample also yield this CDR3. This chain joins TRBV30 and TRBJ1-1; D unresolved. The V gene's germline CDR1 is GTSNPN and CDR2 SVGIG (reference sequence). With 2 bases removed from V and 2 bases from J, the gap between germline ends came to 9 bases. This CDR3 spans 13 amino acids. This CDR3 reads CAWSPGANTEAFF. The CDR3 DNA sequence: TGTGCCTGGAGTCCAGGAGCTAACACTGAAGCTTTCTTT.

This sequence joins TRBV6-6 and TRBJ2-1; 12 nucleotides match TRBD1. The ends lost 5 bases at V and 9 bases at J; junction bases unmatched: 11. This CDR3 is 16 amino acids long. CDR1 and CDR2 from the germline V gene are MNHNY and SVGAGI (reference sequence). In DNA form, the CDR3 reads TGTGCCAGCAGTAACAACCGGGACAGGGGGCGCGTTGAGCAGTTCTTC. This codes for CASSNNRDRGRVEQFF.

As concerns this clone: The sample carries other DNA sequences with the same CDR3. The chain combines TRBV5-1 with TRBJ2-1; 9 bases align to TRBD1. V was clipped by 4 bases and J by 1 base; unmatched bases: 3. This CDR3 is built from 15 residues. CDR1 is SGHRS, CDR2 YFSETQ, per germline. The CDR3 DNA reads as TGCGCCAGCAGCACCGGACAGGGGTCCTACAATGAGCAGTTCTTC. This translates into CASSTGQGSYNEQFF. Looking up the rest from reference TRBV5-1 and TRBJ2-1 gives the full variable domain: KAGVTQTPRYLIKTRGQQVTLSCSPISGHRSVSWYQQTPGQGLQFLFEYFSETQRNKGNFPGRFSGRQFSNSRSEMNVSTLELGDSALYLCASSTGQGSYNEQFFGPGTRLTVL.

V is TRBV7-9 and J is TRBJ1-6, with unresolved D. This CDR3 is 15 amino acids long. V was cut by 1 base and J by 1 base, with 5 bases left in between. Germline CDR1 and CDR2: SEHNR and FQNEAQ (reference sequence). The CDR3 sequence: CASSLEGSYNSPLHF. CDR3 coding DNA: TGTGCCAGCAGCTTAGAGGGTTCCTATAATTCACCCCTCCACTTT.

This clone was found once. The genes are TRBV5-1 and TRBJ1-3; no reliable D call. The V end was cut by 3 bases, the J end by 2 bases, with 12 bases between. CDR1 and CDR2 from the germline V gene are SGHRS and YFSETQ. The CDR3 extends over 15 amino acids. The CDR3 is CASSSDPSAGNTIYF. CDR3 DNA sequence: TGCGCCAGCAGCTCGGACCCTTCGGCTGGAAACACCATATATTTT.

Regarding this clone: The sample has other DNA sequences that encode this CDR3 too. CDR3 nucleotide sequence: TGCGCCAGCAGTAGGGACAGCTTGAACACTGAAGCTTTCTTT. Its protein product is CASSRDSLNTEAFF. V usage is TRBV5-1 and J usage is TRBJ1-1, with 7 bases lining up with TRBD1. There are 14 residues in the CDR3. V was clipped by 5 bases and J by 0 bases; unmatched bases: 4. Germline-derived CDR1 and CDR2 are SGHRS and YFSETQ.

The rearrangement links TRBV5-1 to TRBJ2-2; D might be TRBD1 or TRBD2, each matching 6 bases. The CDR3 is 16 amino acids. The V gene's germline CDR1 is SGHRS and CDR2 YFSETQ. V lost 0 bases to trimming and J lost 0 bases, with 9 bases between them. CDR3 nucleotide sequence: TGCGCCAGCAGCTTGGCGGGGGCTGCGAACACCGGGGAGCTGTTTTTT. It codes for CASSLAGAANTGELFF.

The V and J genes are TRBV5-1 and TRBJ1-1; D is unresolved. CDR1 SGHRS and CDR2 YFSETQ come from the germline V gene. The V end was cut by 3 bases, the J end by 4 bases, with 13 bases between. The CDR3 totals 14 residues. The CDR3 DNA follows: TGCGCCAGCAGCTCCGGAATAAGCGGCACTGAAGCTTTCTTT. This encodes CASSSGISGTEAFF. Full variable domain (rest looked up from reference TRBV5-1 and TRBJ1-1): KAGVTQTPRYLIKTRGQQVTLSCSPISGHRSVSWYQQTPGQGLQFLFEYFSETQRNKGNFPGRFSGRQFSNSRSEMNVSTLELGDSALYLCASSSGISGTEAFFGQGTRLTVV.

This clone was found once. Within the sample, other DNA sequences also encode this same CDR3. The V and J genes are TRBV5-1 and TRBJ2-5, with 12 bases fitting TRBD2. Trimming cost V 4 bases and J 5 bases; bases outside gene matches: 3. CDR1 is SGHRS and CDR2 is YFSETQ in the germline V gene. This CDR3 is built from 14 residues. In DNA, the CDR3 is TGCGCCAGCAGCACCGGGACTAGCGGGGAGACCCAGTACTTC. Its translation is CASSTGTSGETQYF.

The chain joins TRBV2 to TRBJ1-5; unclear D gene. V lost 8 bases, J lost 5 bases, and 22 bases lay in between. There are 16 residues in the CDR3. The germline CDR1 and CDR2 sequences are SNHLY and FYNNEI. CDR3 sequence (DNA): TGTGCCAGCCTGTATCCCGTCGGAGGTTCGGATCAGCCCCAGCATTTT. Translation: CASLYPVGGSDQPQHF.

The gene calls are TRBV19 and TRBJ1-4, with D perhaps matching TRBD1 (6 bases). Germline V CDR1 and CDR2: LNHDA, SQIVND (reference sequence). The V gene lost 6 bases and the J gene lost 3 bases, with 11 bases spanning the gap. CDR3 length equals 14 residues. The CDR3 DNA follows: TGTGCCAGTAGCCTACAGGGACCTAATGAAAAACTGTTTTTT. Translated: CASSLQGPNEKLFF.

This chain joins TRBV4-1 and TRBJ2-2; TRBD2 matches at 14 bases. The junction had 10 bases not matched to a gene; V was cut back by 4 bases and J by 6 bases. CDR3 size: 18 residues. Germline V gene lookup returns CDR1 MGHRA and CDR2 YSYEKL. The CDR3 DNA reads TGCGCCAGCAGCCCGGGACTAGCGGGAGTTCTGGGAGCCGGGGAGCTGTTTTTT. Translating it yields CASSPGLAGVLGAGELFF.

Written as DNA, the CDR3 is TGTGCCAGCAGCAAAGGGTGTATGGGGTATAGCAATCAGCCCCAGCATTTT. Translated: CASSKGCMGYSNQPQHF. V usage is TRBV21-1 and J usage is TRBJ1-5. TRBV21-1 is termed a pseudogene. The CDR3 loop spans 17 amino acids.

V and J are TRBV4-3 and TRBJ2-1; 8 bases line up with TRBD2. Germline CDR1 reads LGHNA; CDR2 reads YSLEER. Unmatched junction bases numbered 11, after V lost 0 bases and J lost 1 base. This CDR3 contains 19 residues. As DNA, the CDR3 is TGCGCCAGCAGCCAAGATACGGGAGGGCCGATCTTATCCTACAATGAGCAGTTCTTC. Its translation: CASSQDTGGPILSYNEQFF.

This chain connects TRBV19 to TRBJ1-2; D is possibly TRBD1 (5 bases). The ends were cut back, 7 bases at V and 11 bases at J, with 17 bases in the middle. This CDR3 has 12 residues. Per germline, CDR1 LNHDA and CDR2 SQIVND (reference sequence). The CDR3 nucleotides read TGTGCCAGTACCGGGACCTTATACGGGTACACCTTC. Residues: CASTGTLYGYTF. The full variable domain, in which reference TRBV19 and TRBJ1-2 provide the parts outside the CDR3, is DGGITQSPKYLFRKEGQNVTLSCEQNLNHDAMYWYRQDPGQGLRLIYYSQIVNDFQKGDIAEGYSVSREKKESFPLTVTSAQKNPTAFYLCASTGTLYGYTFGSGTRLTVV.

The V gene is TRBV5-1, the J gene TRBJ1-1; no firm D call. CDR3 length equals 17 residues. V was trimmed by 0 bases and J by 1 base, leaving 16 bases between them. In germline, CDR1 is SGHRS, CDR2 YFSETQ. CDR3 in amino acids: CASSLGLFSGRNTEAFF. CDR3 DNA sequence: TGCGCCAGCAGCTTGGGCCTCTTTAGCGGACGGAACACTGAAGCTTTCTTT.

This chain uses TRBV6-1 with TRBJ2-7; the D gene is possibly TRBD1 (6 bases). The CDR3 runs to 14 residues. The germline V and J ends were trimmed by 5 bases and 2 bases, with 13 bases remaining between them. The germline CDR1 and CDR2 sequences are MNHNS and SASEGT. In DNA form, the CDR3 reads TGTGCCAGCAGTAAAACCACAGGGACCTACGAGCAGTACTTC. Protein sequence: CASSKTTGTYEQYF.

The chain joins TRBV10-3 to TRBJ2-7; TRBD2 matches at 7 bases. From germline, CDR1 is ENHRY and CDR2 SYGVKD. The V segment lost 9 bases and the J segment 1 base; nucleotides outside the gene matches: 9. The CDR3 contains 14 residues. The CDR3 spells CAIGVSGTSYEQYF. Written as DNA, the CDR3 is TGTGCCATAGGAGTCAGCGGGACTTCCTACGAGCAGTACTTC.